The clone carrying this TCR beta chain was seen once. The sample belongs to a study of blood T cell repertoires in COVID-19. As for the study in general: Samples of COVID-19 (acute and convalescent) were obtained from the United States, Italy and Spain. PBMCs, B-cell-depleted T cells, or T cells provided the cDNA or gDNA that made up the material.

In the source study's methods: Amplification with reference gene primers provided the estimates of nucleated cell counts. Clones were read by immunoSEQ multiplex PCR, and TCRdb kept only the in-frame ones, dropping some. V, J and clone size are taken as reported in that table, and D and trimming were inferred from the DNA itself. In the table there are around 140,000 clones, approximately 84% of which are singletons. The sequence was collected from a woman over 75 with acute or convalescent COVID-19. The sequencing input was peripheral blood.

CDR3 sequence reads: CASSLGQSYEQYF. The CDR3 DNA reads as TGTGCCAGCAGTTTGGGACAGTCCTACGAGCAGTACTTC. This chain uses TRBV12-3 or TRBV12-4 with TRBJ2-7; 7 bases are a match to TRBD1. V lost 3 bases and J lost 1; bases outside the gene matches: 0. CDR3 length: 13 amino acids.